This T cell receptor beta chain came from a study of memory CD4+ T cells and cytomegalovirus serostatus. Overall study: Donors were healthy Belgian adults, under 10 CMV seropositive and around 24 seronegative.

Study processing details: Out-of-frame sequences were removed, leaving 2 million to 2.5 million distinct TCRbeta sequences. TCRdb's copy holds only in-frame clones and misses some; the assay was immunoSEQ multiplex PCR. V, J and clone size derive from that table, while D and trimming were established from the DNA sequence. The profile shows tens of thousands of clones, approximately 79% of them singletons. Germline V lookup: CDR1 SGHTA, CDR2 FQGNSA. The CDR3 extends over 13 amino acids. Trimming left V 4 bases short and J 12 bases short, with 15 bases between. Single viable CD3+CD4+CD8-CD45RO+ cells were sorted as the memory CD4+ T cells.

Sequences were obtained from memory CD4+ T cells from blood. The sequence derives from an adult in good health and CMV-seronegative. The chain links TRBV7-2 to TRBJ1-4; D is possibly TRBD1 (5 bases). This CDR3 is CASSSRLGGELFF. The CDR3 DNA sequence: TGTGCCAGCAGCTCCCGTTTGGGGGGGGAACTGTTTTTT.